Reported below is one T cell receptor beta chain. Per the original methods: How many nucleated cells were present was estimated from reference gene primer amplification. This table comes from immunoSEQ multiplex PCR, and its TCRdb copy is limited to in-frame clones, with some not included. The DNA was the basis for D and trimming; V, J and clone size are from that table. The sample has approximately 130,000 clones; 85% to 90% are singletons. The sample is drawn from a study of blood T cell repertoires in COVID-19. The overall study: The United States, Italy and Spain provided the acute and convalescent COVID-19 samples. T cells, B-cell-depleted T cells, or PBMCs supplied cDNA or gDNA.

This CDR3 contains 14 residues. In germline, CDR1 is LNHDA, CDR2 SQIVND (reference sequence). Germline trimming cut 6 bases from V and 8 bases from J; bases unmatched to any gene: 8. This TCR derives from a human donor in a cohort sampled during active COVID-19. The sample taken for sequencing was peripheral blood. The chain is built from TRBV19 and TRBJ1-1; 11 bases align to TRBD1. Written as DNA, the CDR3 is TGTGCCAGTAGGACCGGGACAGGGGGGCACGAAGCTTTCTTT. This sequence encodes CASRTGTGGHEAFF.